This TCR beta chain came from a study of human T cells and chemical hapten exposure. Overall study: For sensitization, 2% DPC was applied to a roughly 2 cm by roughly 2 cm patch of upper inner arm skin.

This CDR3 is built from 13 residues. Trimming stripped 5 bases from V and 7 bases from J, with 14 bases between. Time point defined: patch test 1, 2 weeks after DPC sensitization. Noted treatment: therapeutic diphenylcyclopropenone sensitization with weekly scalp DPC. The study enrolled 18 to 70-year-old alopecia patients suitable for DPC. Attachment of unique molecular identifiers to individual cDNA molecules was performed in the library. TCRdb processed the RACE reads anew with MiXCR; each CDR3 protein has one entry. The sample includes 180,000 or so distinct CDR3 sequences, roughly 15% of them seen just once.

The sequencing here drew on whole blood, taken in connection with sensitization to the hapten diphenylcyclopropenone (DPC). This clonotype originated in a woman aged 30 to 39 with alopecia areata. Some clones in this sample may be carry-over from other donors' samples. This chain connects TRBV12-3 or TRBV12-4 to TRBJ1-2; perhaps TRBD1 as D (5 bases). CDR3 bases: TGTGCCAGCAGTGTCAGGGATCGCGGTGGCTACACCTTC. Protein sequence: CASSVRDRGGYTF.